This TCR beta chain was found in a study of T cells in Graves' hyperthyroidism and ophthalmopathy. Points from the study as a whole: Most clonotypes expanded in the thyroid (above 0.001) were also present in blood.

Diagnoses used clinical symptoms, serum thyroxine and TRAb, thyroid ultrasound and orbital computed tomography. An approximately 10 ml volume of fresh peripheral blood provided the PBMCs. TCR beta CDR3 region amplification was performed from RNA transcripts. Initially, a first-round RT-PCR of the TCR CDR3 employed the HTBI primer set. One entry per CDR3 protein results from TCRdb running MiXCR on the multiplex PCR reads. This table holds 730,000 or so distinct CDR3 sequences, under 20% found once. Deletions cut 5 bases from V and 9 bases from J, with 14 bases between. Germline assignment: CDR1 MNHEY and CDR2 SMNVEV (reference sequence). The CDR3 extends over 13 amino acids. About this clonotype itself: What it binds is unknown.

The TCR originated in a woman aged 45-60 years with Graves' hyperthyroidism that later progressed to Graves' ophthalmopathy. Sequencing input: blood. The chain links TRBV27 to TRBJ1-5; no clear D gene. CDR3 nucleotide sequence: TGTGCCAGCAGTCTCCGCCCCAACTTGCCCCAGCATTTT. Translated: CASSLRPNLPQHF.